One and the same sample provided the 14 T cell receptor beta chains below, sequenced in a study of T cells in localized non-small cell lung cancer. Here immunoSEQ multiplex PCR was the method, and the copy in TCRdb shows in-frame clones only, minus some. The sample includes tens of thousands of clones, about nine tenths of them seen just once. Sequenced material: peripheral blood mononuclear cells, taken before any cancer treatment. The source is a male donor older than 55 with stage II lung adenocarcinoma.

Here the CDR3 DNA reads TGTGCCATCAGTCCCTCTAACTCTGGGGCCAACGTCCTGACTTTC. As protein: CAISPSNSGANVLTF. This chain connects TRBV10-3 to TRBJ2-6; D unresolved. CDR1 and CDR2 from the germline V gene are ENHRY and SYGVKD. This CDR3 spans 15 amino acids. The V end was cut by 5 bases, the J end by 0 bases, with 8 bases between.

The chain has TRBV7-3 and TRBJ2-1; no firm D call. CDR3 length equals 13 residues. Germline V gene sequence: CDR1 SGHTA, CDR2 FQGTGA. Trimming shortened V by 5 bases and J by 7 bases, and 12 bases separated the two germline ends. CDR3 DNA sequence: TGTGCCAGCAGCACCTTTGACGGGAATGAGCAGTTCTTC. Encoded protein: CASSTFDGNEQFF.

As for this clone: Other DNA sequences in this specimen translate into the identical CDR3. V usage is TRBV5-1 and J usage is TRBJ2-5, with D perhaps TRBD2 (5 bases). Trimming removed 0 bases at V and 7 bases at J, with 16 bases between. Germline CDR1 SGHRS, CDR2 YFSETQ. The CDR3 loop spans 15 amino acids. The CDR3 here is CASSLVEGHVLTQYF. CDR3 coding DNA: TGCGCCAGCAGCTTGGTAGAGGGCCATGTATTGACCCAGTACTTC.

This clone appeared once. This chain links TRBV5-1 with TRBJ1-1, with unresolved D. The germline V gene encodes CDR1 SGHRS and CDR2 YFSETQ. The CDR3 consists of 16 residues. V was trimmed by 0 bases and J by 0 bases, leaving 12 bases between them. The CDR3 protein is CASSLGPLSMNTEAFF. CDR3 bases: TGCGCCAGCAGCTTGGGACCGCTCTCGATGAACACTGAAGCTTTCTTT.

The DNA of the CDR3 is TGTGCCAGCGCCCGAGGGGCTAGCGGGAACCCCTACGAGCAGTACTTC. Residues: CASARGASGNPYEQYF. The chain employs TRBV2 and TRBJ2-7; TRBD2 matches 9 bases. Per germline, CDR1 SNHLY and CDR2 FYNNEI. With V trimmed by 8 bases and J by 2 bases, 13 bases remained unmatched. CDR3 length equals 16 residues. The entire variable domain, with the rest obtained from reference TRBV2 and TRBJ2-7, is as follows: EPEVTQTPSHQVTQMGQEVILRCVPISNHLYFYWYRQILGQKVEFLVSFYNNEISEKSEIFDDQFSVERPDGSNFTLKIRSTKLEDSAMYFCASARGASGNPYEQYFGPGTRLTVT.

The gene calls are TRBV7-9 and TRBJ1-2, with D perhaps TRBD1 (6 bases). The CDR3 runs to 16 residues. V gave up 1 base and J gave up 1 base, with 13 bases separating them. Germline V gene sequence: CDR1 SEHNR, CDR2 FQNEAQ (reference sequence). DNA for the CDR3: TGTGCCAGCAGCTTAGGTGGGGGGGCATATAACTATGGCTACACCTTC. Translated: CASSLGGGAYNYGYTF.

This chain joins TRBV7-2 and TRBJ1-1, with TRBD1 as a possible D gene (6 bases). Trimming removed 1 base at V and 4 bases at J, with 16 bases between. There are 16 residues in the CDR3. Germline loops: CDR1 SGHTA, CDR2 FQGNSA. The CDR3 DNA sequence: TGTGCCAGCAGCTTAGGGAGCGTCCGAGGGGGCACTGAAGCTTTCTTT. Its translation: CASSLGSVRGGTEAFF.

This clone was counted between two and nine times. The chain employs TRBV4-1 and TRBJ1-2; D perhaps matches TRBD1 (5 bases). Germline CDR1 MGHRA, CDR2 YSYEKL. Deletions cut 0 bases from V and 2 bases from J, with 13 bases between. The CDR3 spans 16 residues. The CDR3 sequence: CASSQEVTARNYGYTF. The CDR3 DNA reads as TGCGCCAGCAGCCAAGAAGTGACAGCCCGAAACTATGGCTACACCTTC.

The chain recombines TRBV21-1 with TRBJ2-2. TRBV21-1 represents a pseudogene. This CDR3 region has 14 residues. The CDR3 nucleotides read TGTGCCAGCAGAGGACCGGGGAACACCGGGGAGCTGTTTTTT. Protein: CASRGPGNTGELFF.

The rearrangement uses TRBV19 and TRBJ1-4; D not resolved. Germline CDR1 reads LNHDA; CDR2 reads SQIVND (reference sequence). V lost 4 bases to trimming and J lost 3 bases, with 6 bases between them. This CDR3 spans 13 amino acids. CDR3 residues: CASSNGANEKLFF. CDR3 DNA sequence: TGTGCCAGTAGTAATGGGGCTAATGAAAAACTGTTTTTT.

The table lists this clone with a few counts. The V and J genes are TRBV5-1 and TRBJ1-1; no reliable D call. The V and J ends lost 1 base and 1 base respectively, with 8 bases between them. The germline gives CDR1 SGHRS, CDR2 YFSETQ. This CDR3 has 14 residues. CDR3 DNA: TGCGCCAGCAGCTTGAGGCCAGCGAACACTGAAGCTTTCTTT. Translation gives CASSLRPANTEAFF.

The V gene is TRBV30, the J gene TRBJ2-1; 9 bases match TRBD2. From germline, CDR1 is GTSNPN and CDR2 SVGIG (reference sequence). The CDR3 loop spans 15 amino acids. After removal of 0 bases from V and 9 bases from J, the junction contained 9 bases not matched to a gene. CDR3 bases: TGTGCCTGGAGTGTAGTGGCGGGAGGGCCTGGTGAGCAGTTCTTC. Amino acid sequence: CAWSVVAGGPGEQFF.

This chain links TRBV30 with TRBJ1-1; 8 bases are a match to TRBD1. Trimming took 4 bases from V and 4 from J; bases not matched to a gene: 8. CDR3 length: 14 amino acids. Looked up from germline, CDR1 is GTSNPN and CDR2 is SVGIG (reference sequence). The CDR3 region has the DNA TGTGCCTGGACCATCGGACAGGGTCGCACTGAAGCTTTCTTT. Encoded protein: CAWTIGQGRTEAFF.

The chain is built from TRBV7-8 and TRBJ1-2, with TRBD1 as a possible D gene (6 bases). The CDR3 is made up of 15 amino acids. The germline V gene encodes CDR1 SGHVS and CDR2 FQNEAQ. The ends were cut back, 5 bases at V and 5 bases at J, with 18 bases in the middle. The CDR3 bases are TGTGCCAGCAGCCCAGGATTAAAGGGGGATTATGGCTACACCTTC. It codes for CASSPGLKGDYGYTF.